This TCR beta chain was sequenced for a study of shared clonotypes between healthy human individuals. The study, taken as a whole, reports: Some naive CD4 clonotypes, roughly 4.7%, turned up in common across a handful of donors.

As for this clone: Its antigen is as yet unknown.

This CDR3 comprises 15 residues. V dropped 5 bases and J dropped 5; count of bases not matched to a gene: 10. Germline lookup yields CDR1 MNHNY and CDR2 SVGAGI (reference sequence). On sorted subsets, replicate PCRs used about 200 ng DNA, or about 30,000 T cell genomes. The data were produced by immunoSEQ multiplex PCR, yet TCRdb's version contains in-frame clones alone and is incomplete. The repertoire includes about 2 million clones, about 95% of them detected once, and around 1.1% sits in the top ten. Naive CD8 cells, CD45RO-negative and positively selected for CCR7, excluded terminally differentiated effector memory CD45RA+ cells.

The sequence came from a man in his late teens or twenties in good health. Sequencing was done on a sample of naive CD8+ T cells sorted from blood. The chain links TRBV6-6 to TRBJ2-3; 7 bases align to TRBD2. DNA of the CDR3: TGTGCCAGCAGTCCTGGACTAGATCCGGGAGATACGCAGTATTTT. Translating it yields CASSPGLDPGDTQYF.